A single sample gave rise to the 12 T cell receptor beta chains below, sequenced in a study of blood T cell repertoires in COVID-19. Assay used: immunoSEQ multiplex PCR; TCRdb lists only in-frame clones, some missing. The top ten clones hold less than 20% of a sample with roughly 70,000 clones, 75% to 85% of them seen once. Sequenced input: peripheral blood. These receptors all come from a human donor in a cohort sampled during active COVID-19.

This chain connects TRBV23-1 to TRBJ2-4; D may be TRBD2 (5 bases). TRBV23-1 is recorded as an ORF, its role being uncertain. CDR3 length equals 11 residues. Trimming removed 0 bases at V and 12 bases at J, with 6 bases between. The CDR3 DNA sequence: TGCGCCAGCAGTCAATCAGGGAGTCAGTACTTC. Its translation is CASSQSGSQYF.

The chain couples TRBV30 to TRBJ1-2; TRBD1 aligns across 9 bases. The germline V gene encodes CDR1 GTSNPN and CDR2 SVGIG (reference sequence). Trimming took 3 bases from V and 5 from J; bases not matched to a gene: 10. The CDR3 runs 15 residues. This CDR3 is CAWRPRLQGAYGYTF. The CDR3 bases are TGTGCCTGGAGGCCTCGCCTACAGGGGGCTTATGGCTACACCTTC.

The chain joins TRBV10-3 to TRBJ2-1; no reliable D call. Germline CDR1 reads ENHRY; CDR2 reads SYGVKD. Trimming removed 0 bases at V and 5 bases at J, with 2 bases between. This CDR3 has 12 residues. CDR3: CAISESNNEQFF. For the CDR3, the DNA is TGTGCCATCAGTGAGTCCAACAATGAGCAGTTCTTC.

This clone was detected only once. The V gene is TRBV7-9, the J gene TRBJ2-7; D may be TRBD1 (5 bases). V shed 2 bases and J shed 6 bases, with 11 bases lying between them. The CDR3 covers 13 residues. Germline V gene sequence: CDR1 SEHNR, CDR2 FQNEAQ (reference sequence). The DNA of the CDR3 is TGTGCCAGCAGCTTAATTCAGGGAACCGAGCAGTACTTC. Its translation: CASSLIQGTEQYF.

The chain has TRBV10-1 and TRBJ1-1; D is undetermined. The CDR3 extends over 13 amino acids. The V end lost 4 bases, the J end lost 0 bases, and 6 bases lay between the germline ends. Looked up from germline, CDR1 is WNHNN and CDR2 is SYGVQD (reference sequence). The CDR3: CASSVKLNTEAFF. CDR3 DNA sequence: TGCGCCAGCAGTGTCAAATTGAACACTGAAGCTTTCTTT.

The V gene is TRBV11-3, the J gene TRBJ2-5; 14 bases map to TRBD2. J lost 4 bases, V lost 4 bases, and 5 bases had no gene match. The CDR3 is 16 residues long. Germline loops: CDR1 SGHNT, CDR2 YENEEA. The CDR3 loop is CASSSSGTSGRETQYF. The CDR3 nucleotides are TGTGCCAGCAGCTCCTCAGGGACTAGCGGGAGAGAGACCCAGTACTTC.

V and J are TRBV28 and TRBJ1-3; TRBD1 agrees at 7 bases. After removal of 7 bases from V and 0 bases from J, the junction contained 15 bases not matched to a gene. The CDR3 totals 18 residues. The germline V gene has CDR1 MDHEN and CDR2 SYDVKM. CDR3 protein: CASTTHRGSLVSGNTIYF. DNA for the CDR3: TGTGCCAGCACCACCCACAGGGGAAGTCTTGTCTCTGGAAACACCATATATTTT.

This CDR3 reads CASSQSGQGAYGYTF. DNA of the CDR3: TGTGCCAGCAGCCAATCGGGACAGGGGGCCTATGGCTACACCTTC. V and J are TRBV16 and TRBJ1-2; TRBD1 matches at 12 bases. Trimming at V came to 0 bases and at J to 4 bases, leaving 0 bases not matched to a gene. Germline CDR1 reads KGHSY; CDR2 reads FQNENV. The CDR3 runs 15 residues.

The V and J genes are TRBV4-1 and TRBJ2-3; 11 nucleotides match TRBD2. This CDR3 spans 16 amino acids. Germline CDR1 reads MGHRA; CDR2 reads YSYEKL. The V and J ends lost 1 base and 5 bases, in that order; junction bases with no gene match: 5. The CDR3 DNA follows: TGCGCCAGCAGCCAAGCCGGGACTAGCGGTTTAGATACGCAGTATTTT. It codes for CASSQAGTSGLDTQYF.

J is TRBJ2-1 and V is TRBV29-1; tentatively, D is TRBD2 (5 bases). The CDR3 is 13 residues long. Trimming removed 3 bases at V and 5 bases at J, with 11 bases between. From germline, CDR1 is SQVTM and CDR2 ANQGSEA. For the CDR3, the DNA is TGCAGCGTTGAGAGTTTCGGGAACAATGAGCAGTTCTTC. Translation gives CSVESFGNNEQFF.

The J gene is TRBJ2-7, the V gene TRBV6-6; 8 bases are a match to TRBD1. V gave up 5 bases and J gave up 0 bases; unmatched junction bases: 9. Germline CDR1 MNHNY, CDR2 SVGAGI (reference sequence). The CDR3 sequence is 16 residues long. CDR3 sequence: CASSARNRGNSYEQYF. The CDR3 DNA reads TGTGCCAGCAGTGCCAGAAACAGGGGGAACTCCTACGAGCAGTACTTC.

V usage is TRBV5-1 and J usage is TRBJ2-7; TRBD2 matches at 11 bases. The V gene's germline CDR1 is SGHRS and CDR2 YFSETQ. CDR3 size: 17 residues. The V segment lost 2 bases and the J segment 2 bases; nucleotides outside the gene matches: 9. The CDR3 coding sequence is TGCGCCAGCAGCTTTGGAGACGGGACTAGCGGAACCTACGAGCAGTACTTC. This sequence encodes CASSFGDGTSGTYEQYF.